A single sample gave rise to the 21 T cell receptor beta chains below, sequenced in a study of breast tumors, draining lymph nodes, adjacent tissues. Axillary draining lymph nodes of breast cancer patients supplied the node samples. MiXCR was run by TCRdb on the multiplex PCR reads, yielding one entry per CDR3 protein. The profile shows around 100,000 distinct CDR3 sequences, less than 25% of them singletons. Sequencing input: axillary lymph node tissue. These receptor sequences come from a female donor with breast cancer. Some clones in this sample may be carry-over from other donors' samples.

This clonotype was found many times. The chain links TRBV19 to TRBJ2-1; a weak D match, TRBD2 (6 bases). The CDR3 runs 11 residues. V dropped 10 bases and J dropped 3 bases, with 7 bases sitting between them. Germline lookup yields CDR1 LNHDA and CDR2 SQIVND (reference sequence). The CDR3 DNA follows: TGTGCCACCGGGAGCTACAATGAGCAGTTCTTC. This translates into CATGSYNEQFF.

This clonotype was recorded many times. The gene calls are TRBV3-1 and TRBJ2-7; tentatively, D is TRBD2 (6 bases). Germline V gene data show CDR1 as LGHDT and CDR2 as YNNKEL (reference sequence). V was clipped by 0 bases and J by 6 bases, with 18 bases between them. The CDR3 is 16 residues long. The CDR3 DNA reads TGTGCCAGCAGCCAAGATGTTGCAGCGGGCACACGCGAGCAGTACTTC. The encoded protein is CASSQDVAAGTREQYF.

The table lists this clonotype with many counts. The V gene is TRBV2, the J gene TRBJ1-5, with D uncertain. This CDR3 is 12 amino acids long. V shed 3 bases and J shed 8 bases, with 8 bases lying between them. Germline V lookup: CDR1 SNHLY, CDR2 FYNNEI. CDR3 nucleotide sequence: TGTGCCAGCAGTGAGGAGGTAAAGCCCCAGCATTTT. Translation: CASSEEVKPQHF.

This clonotype has ten or more counts. J is TRBJ2-7 and V is TRBV12-3 or TRBV12-4, with TRBD2 identical over 9 bases. There are 14 residues in the CDR3. V trimming: 1 base; J trimming: 2 bases; junction bases outside the gene matches: 0. Here the CDR3 DNA reads TGTGCCAGCAGTTTAGAGCGGGGGGCCTACGAGCAGTACTTC. Translating it yields CASSLERGAYEQYF.

The CDR3 DNA follows: TGTGCCAGCAGTGACCGGAGCGCGGGGAGGCCTTACAATGAGCAGTTCTTC. Translated, it gives CASSDRSAGRPYNEQFF. The gene calls are TRBV6-2 or TRBV6-3 and TRBJ2-1; tentative D call: TRBD2 (6 bases). The CDR3 contains 17 residues. CDR1 and CDR2 (germline): MNHEY, SVGEGT. Trimming cost V 5 bases and J 4 bases, with 21 bases left between them.

The sample holds many counts of this clonotype. The rearrangement uses TRBV15 and TRBJ1-6; D not resolved. This CDR3 comprises 14 residues. V was clipped by 0 bases and J by 8 bases, with 8 bases between them. CDR1 is LNHNV, CDR2 YYDKDF, per germline (reference sequence). In DNA form, the CDR3 reads TGTGCCACCAGCAGAGATTTTAGGGATTCACCCCTCCACTTT. It specifies CATSRDFRDSPLHF.

On this clonotype itself: A read error may explain this, as a much larger clone is one base away. J is TRBJ1-5 and V is TRBV20-1; D ambiguous. The CDR3 runs 15 residues. Germline-derived CDR1 and CDR2 are DFQATT and SNEGSKA (reference sequence). The CDR3 DNA reads TGCAGTGCTGGAGAGTGGGGTGGTGGCAATCAGCCCCAGCATTTT. This gives the protein CSAGEWGGGNQPQHF.

Only a few counts were recorded for this clonotype. The chain is built from TRBV24-1 and TRBJ1-4, with a possible D match to TRBD1 (5 bases). V was cut by 8 bases and J by 6 bases, with 9 bases left in between. Germline CDR1 and CDR2: KGHDR and SFDVKD. The CDR3 is 12 amino acids. CDR3 sequence reads: CATMGPDEKLFF. The CDR3, as DNA: TGTGCCACCATGGGACCCGATGAAAAACTGTTTTTT.

This clonotype was found many times. The genes are TRBV9 and TRBJ2-7; TRBD1 is a possible D gene (6 bases). The CDR3 runs 16 residues. Germline V gene sequence: CDR1 SGDLS, CDR2 YYNGEE. The V end lost 4 bases, the J end lost 2 bases, and 19 bases lay between the germline ends. The CDR3 loop reads CASSPGSGAYAYEQYF. CDR3 DNA: TGTGCCAGCAGCCCCGGTTCAGGGGCTTATGCCTACGAGCAGTACTTC.

A note on this clonotype: This sequence may be a read error, since a much larger clone differs from it by one base. The CDR3 coding sequence is TGTGCCAGCAGCCCCTTCCGTACTAGCGGGACCTACAATGAGCAGTTCTTC. Amino acid sequence: CASSPFRTSGTYNEQFF. The V and J genes are TRBV11-2 and TRBJ2-1, with TRBD2 matching 10 bases. The CDR3 has 17 residues. Unmatched junction bases numbered 9, after V lost 5 bases and J lost 2 bases. CDR1 is SGHAT and CDR2 is FQNNGV in the germline V gene.

There are many counts of this clonotype. The rearrangement joins TRBV7-8 to TRBJ2-2, with 12 bases matching TRBD2. Germline CDR1 is SGHVS and CDR2 is FQNEAQ. V gave up 5 bases and J gave up 8 bases; unmatched junction bases: 6. This CDR3 is built from 15 residues. CDR3 amino acids: CASSPPSGGAGELFF. The CDR3 DNA follows: TGTGCCAGCAGCCCCCCTAGCGGGGGGGCTGGGGAGCTGTTTTTT.

In its sample, this clonotype was seen many times. The chain joins TRBV6-1 to TRBJ2-3; TRBD2 matches at 12 bases. CDR3 length equals 16 residues. Unmatched junction bases numbered 8, after V lost 7 bases and J lost 3 bases. The germline V gene has CDR1 MNHNS and CDR2 SASEGT. Here the CDR3 reads CASKPASGRVTDTQYF. The CDR3 bases are TGTGCCAGCAAGCCAGCTAGCGGGAGGGTAACAGATACGCAGTATTTT.

This clonotype was seen at least ten times. The rearrangement joins TRBV29-1 to TRBJ1-2; 7 positions agree with TRBD1. Germline CDR1 reads SQVTM; CDR2 reads ANQGSEA. The CDR3 extends over 11 amino acids. V lost 7 bases to trimming and J lost 8 bases; unmatched junction nucleotides: 7. For the CDR3, the DNA is TGCAGCGGAGACAGGGAGGACGGCTACACCTTC. Its protein is CSGDREDGYTF.

At least ten counts were recorded for this clonotype. The J gene is TRBJ2-7, the V gene TRBV13; the D is unclear. Trimming took off 4 bases at V and 5 bases at J, with 9 bases between the two ends. Germline CDR1 is PRHDT and CDR2 is FYEKMQ (reference sequence). There are 12 residues in the CDR3. The CDR3 sequence: CASSSPLDEQYF. The CDR3 DNA sequence: TGTGCCAGCAGCTCCCCCTTGGACGAGCAGTACTTC.

In its sample, this clonotype was seen many times. This sequence joins TRBV2 and TRBJ2-3, with 8 bases identical to TRBD1. The V gene end was trimmed by 2 bases and the J gene end by 1 base; junction bases not matched to a gene: 2. CDR1 and CDR2 (germline): SNHLY, FYNNEI. This CDR3 is built from 15 residues. The CDR3 nucleotides read TGTGCCAGCAGTGAATTGGGACAGGGCACAGATACGCAGTATTTT. It translates to CASSELGQGTDTQYF.

With respect to this clonotype: A clone one base away is much larger, so this may be a read error. V is TRBV27 and J is TRBJ2-7; D may be TRBD2 (6 bases). Germline assignment: CDR1 MNHEY and CDR2 SMNVEV (reference sequence). The CDR3 is 13 amino acids. The ends were cut back, 0 bases at V and 9 bases at J, with 12 bases in the middle. CDR3 loop: CASSLSTLRGQYF. CDR3 bases: TGTGCCAGCAGTTTATCCACATTGCGGGGGCAGTACTTC.

This clonotype was observed at least ten times. The chain recombines TRBV19 with TRBJ1-4; D is unresolved. This CDR3 has 14 residues. Germline lookup yields CDR1 LNHDA and CDR2 SQIVND (reference sequence). Trimming left V 6 bases short and J 8 bases short, with 16 bases between. CDR3 loop: CASSARFAGEKLFF. CDR3 bases: TGTGCCAGTAGCGCCCGTTTTGCGGGGGAAAAACTGTTTTTT.

As regards this clonotype: A read error may be the cause here, since a much bigger clone is one base away. The J gene is TRBJ2-1, the V gene TRBV7-9, with D unresolved. CDR3 length equals 14 residues. Germline V gene data show CDR1 as SEHNR and CDR2 as FQNEAQ (reference sequence). The CDR3 DNA sequence: TGTGCCAGCAGCCCTCAGCCGAACTACAATGAGCAGTCCTTC. It translates to CASSPQPNYNEQSF.

This clonotype was counted ten times or more. The rearrangement links TRBV5-1 to TRBJ2-1, with 9 nucleotides matching TRBD1. CDR3 length equals 14 residues. J lost 7 bases, V lost 0 bases, and 2 bases had no gene match. The germline V gene encodes CDR1 SGHRS and CDR2 YFSETQ. The CDR3 reads CASSLGQGGNEQFF. In DNA, the CDR3 is TGCGCCAGCAGCTTGGGACAGGGGGGAAATGAGCAGTTCTTC.

This clonotype has at least ten counts. The chain links TRBV5-1 to TRBJ2-1; possible D gene TRBD1, 5 bases. Germline V gene sequence: CDR1 SGHRS, CDR2 YFSETQ. V lost 6 bases and J 0 bases, leaving 16 bases between the germline ends. This CDR3 spans 16 amino acids. CDR3 residues: CASTKSPTDSYNEQFF. DNA for the CDR3: TGCGCCAGCACCAAATCCCCGACAGACTCCTACAATGAGCAGTTCTTC.

This clonotype was counted ten times or more. The rearrangement joins TRBV6-6 to TRBJ2-5; 7 bases are shared with TRBD1. Losses at the gene ends were 7 bases for V and 2 bases for J; bases not matched to a gene: 4. This CDR3 has 13 residues. CDR1 MNHNY and CDR2 SVGAGI come from the germline V gene (reference sequence). The CDR3 DNA reads as TGTGCCAGCATCCAGACAGGGCAAGAGACCCAGTACTTC. Its translation is CASIQTGQETQYF.